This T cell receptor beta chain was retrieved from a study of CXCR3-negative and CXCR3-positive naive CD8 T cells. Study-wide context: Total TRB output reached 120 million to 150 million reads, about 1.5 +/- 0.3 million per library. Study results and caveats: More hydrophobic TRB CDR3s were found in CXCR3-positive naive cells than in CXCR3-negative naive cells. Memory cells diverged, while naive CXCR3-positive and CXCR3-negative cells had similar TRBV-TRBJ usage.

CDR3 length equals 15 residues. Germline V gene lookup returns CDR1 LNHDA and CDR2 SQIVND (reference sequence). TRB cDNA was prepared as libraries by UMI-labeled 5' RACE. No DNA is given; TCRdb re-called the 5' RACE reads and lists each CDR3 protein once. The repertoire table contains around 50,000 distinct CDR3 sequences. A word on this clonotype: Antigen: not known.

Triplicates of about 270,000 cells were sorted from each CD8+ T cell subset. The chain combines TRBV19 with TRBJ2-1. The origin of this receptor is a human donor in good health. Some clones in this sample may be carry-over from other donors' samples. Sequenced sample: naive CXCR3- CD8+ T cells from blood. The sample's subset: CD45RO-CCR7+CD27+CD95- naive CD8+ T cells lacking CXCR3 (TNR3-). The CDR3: CASSPSTSSYNEQFF.